This T cell receptor (beta chain) was sequenced in a study of a mutant IDH1 vaccine in newly diagnosed glioma. Study-level background: Patients received eight vaccinations in weeks 1, 3, 5, 7, 11, 15, 19, 23. Vaccines were first given 4-6 weeks after radiotherapy alone, or with temozolomide cycles. Those enrolled had earlier been treated with radiotherapy, temozolomide, or both, mostly both. Study results and caveats: Shifts in the top peripheral T cell clonotypes seemed unrelated to pseudoprogression.

Comment on this clone: Antigen: not known.

The data were produced by immunoSEQ multiplex PCR, yet TCRdb's version contains in-frame clones alone and is incomplete. The repertoire has fewer than 65,000 clones, over 70% of them found once; the top ten carry approximately 6.1%. J lost 5 bases, V lost 8 bases, and 13 bases had no gene match. CDR3 length: 15 amino acids. Germline assignment: CDR1 LNHDA and CDR2 SQIVND (reference sequence). Time point: week 11, during vaccination. Vaccination used 300 ug of mutant IDH1 20-mer peptide per dose, with topical imiquimod. The chain has TRBV19 and TRBJ2-7; 9 nucleotides match TRBD2. The sample was PBMCs, taken from a glioma patient whose treatment included an IDH1 peptide vaccine. This receptor was taken from a middle-aged man with glioma. The CDR3 region has the DNA TGTGCCAGTCGGGATTTAGCGGGAGATACTAACGAGCAGTACTTC. Translating it yields CASRDLAGDTNEQYF.